Listed below are T cell receptor beta chains from one sample, sequenced in a study of identical twins. TCRdb re-called the 5' RACE reads through MiXCR, storing one row per CDR3 protein. This table holds 500,000 or so distinct CDR3 sequences, roughly an eighth found once. These same records also appear under a second study, on yellow fever vaccine responses in identical twins.

The specimen sequenced was CD4+ T cells sorted from blood. These receptors all stem from a woman aged 18-30 years in good health. Each CDR3 is given without its conserved first and last residue.

CDR3: SARAPPDTQY
J: TRBJ2-3
V: TRBV20-1

CDR3: ASSLDTQGEQF
J: TRBJ2-1
V: TRBV11-3

CDR3: ASRRAGGPGELF
J: TRBJ2-2
V: TRBV12-3/TRBV12-4

CDR3: ASSPALTANTGELF
J: TRBJ2-2
V: TRBV4-3

CDR3: SVSGLYEQY
J: TRBJ2-7
V: TRBV29-1

CDR3: SASLTDTQY
J: TRBJ2-3
V: TRBV20-1

CDR3: ASSPLSSGGSDTQY
J: TRBJ2-3
V: TRBV3-1

CDR3: ASSFRRVETTEAF
J: TRBJ1-1
V: TRBV28

CDR3: SANTGGGADTQY
J: TRBJ2-3
V: TRBV20-1

CDR3: ASSPLPGQGASSSGANVLT
J: TRBJ2-6
V: TRBV18

CDR3: ASSEEDAGVNEQF
J: TRBJ2-1
V: TRBV2

CDR3: AAGYPGDEQY
J: TRBJ2-7
V: TRBV25-1

CDR3: ASSSSLAGGHGELF
J: TRBJ2-2
V: TRBV5-1

CDR3: SVEVRGKGLFEEQY
J: TRBJ2-7
V: TRBV29-1

CDR3: ASSQLTNYEQY
J: TRBJ2-7
V: TRBV3-1

CDR3: ASSQLAGAIYEQY
J: TRBJ2-7
V: TRBV4-1

CDR3: ASSEAGGPRYNEQF
J: TRBJ2-1
V: TRBV2

CDR3: ASSTRTAYSSYEQY
J: TRBJ2-7
V: TRBV5-6

CDR3: ASSLARGTDTQY
J: TRBJ2-3
V: TRBV7-2

CDR3: ASSLGTYSYEQY
J: TRBJ2-7
V: TRBV3-1

CDR3: ASILSRPGQGGETQY
J: TRBJ2-5
V: TRBV12-3/TRBV12-4

CDR3: ASSRDSRADTQY
J: TRBJ2-3
V: TRBV10-1

CDR3: ASSLNRAYEQY
J: TRBJ2-7
V: TRBV7-2

CDR3: ASSQDRRLGSYEQY
J: TRBJ2-7
V: TRBV14

CDR3: ASTPGGRETQY
J: TRBJ2-5
V: TRBV28

CDR3: ASSQGLGLASHEQY
J: TRBJ2-7
V: TRBV4-2

CDR3: ASSSTNRGLGAEQY
J: TRBJ2-7
V: TRBV7-9

CDR3: ASSQDPSGRSALPGELF
J: TRBJ2-2
V: TRBV4-3

CDR3: ASSRDRGTYNEQF
J: TRBJ2-1
V: TRBV5-1

CDR3: ASSKTWGYNEQF
J: TRBJ2-1
V: TRBV7-2

CDR3: ASRPGLTTNEKLF
J: TRBJ1-4
V: TRBV6-1

CDR3: ASSPAGQEQF
J: TRBJ2-1
V: TRBV7-3

CDR3: SAYTGKRIGYEQY
J: TRBJ2-7
V: TRBV20-1

CDR3: ASSFRGDKNIQY
J: TRBJ2-4
V: TRBV7-9

CDR3: ASTLGASGETQY
J: TRBJ2-5
V: TRBV12-3/TRBV12-4

CDR3: ASIDSRTAGANVLT
J: TRBJ2-6
V: TRBV28

CDR3: ASSLGGAGGETQY
J: TRBJ2-5
V: TRBV12-3/TRBV12-4

CDR3: ASSLRSGNQPQH
J: TRBJ1-5
V: TRBV12-3/TRBV12-4

CDR3: ASSLGTGTANTGELF
J: TRBJ2-2
V: TRBV5-1

CDR3: ASSHSDSSKNIQY
J: TRBJ2-4
V: TRBV7-8

CDR3: ASSPRAGVGQKLF
J: TRBJ1-4
V: TRBV7-9